This is a list of T cell receptor beta chains from one sample in a study of OX40 agonist ivuxolimab in advanced cancers. This table comes from immunoSEQ multiplex PCR, and its TCRdb copy is limited to in-frame clones, with some not included. The data show 65,000 to 95,000 clones, roughly 87% seen once. The sequenced sample was CD4+ or CD8+ T cells sorted from blood, obtained in a trial of the OX40 agonist ivuxolimab. Source of these receptors: an adult with an advanced solid tumor such as melanoma, head and neck, liver or kidney cancer. The CDR3 runs from the conserved cysteine through the conserved F or W. A D gene is named only where the DNA matches it firmly. Size tells how often a clone was seen (once, few, many) or the class of an expanded clone, and some rows leave it out.

>TRBV23-1|TRBJ2-6|TRBD2|.
TGCGCCAGCAGTCAATCCCCCGATAGAGCGGGAGGCCCTAGCTCTGGGGCCAACGTCCTGACTTTC
CASSQSPDRAGGPSSGANVLTF
>TRBV7-9|TRBJ2-5|TRBD1|.
TGTGCCAGCAGCCCCCGGGACAGAAAGGGGACCCAGTACTTC
CASSPRDRKGTQYF
>TRBV5-4|TRBJ1-2|.|.
TGTGCCAGCAGCTCCACGGAGGGGAACTATGGCTACACCTTC
CASSSTEGNYGYTF
>TRBV2|TRBJ1-4|TRBD1|.
TGTGCCAGCATTACGACAGGGGGGGGAAAACTGTTTTTT
CASITTGGGKLFF
>TRBV28|TRBJ1-5|.|.
TGTGCCAGCAGTTTATCACGAGGGACACCCCAGCATTTT
CASSLSRGTPQHF
>TRBV10-3|TRBJ2-2|.|few
TGTGCCATCAGCGACAGGGAGGGCGCCGGGGAGCTGTTTTTT
CAISDREGAGELFF
>TRBV27|TRBJ2-7|.|.
TGTGCCAGCAGTTTAATTCCAGGGGGGTCCTACGAGCAGTACTTC
CASSLIPGGSYEQYF
>TRBV28|TRBJ2-3|.|.
TGTGCCAGCAGTTCCTCCCGGGGAGCAAAGACGCAGTATTTT
CASSSSRGAKTQYF
>TRBV9|TRBJ2-7|TRBD1|once
TGTGCCAGCAGCGTAGCTATGGACAGGGTCTCCGAGCAGTACTTC
CASSVAMDRVSEQYF
>TRBV20-1|TRBJ2-1|.|.
TGCAGAGGGGGGGGCGCGAATGAGCAGTTCTTC
CRGGGANEQFF
>TRBV19|TRBJ1-1|.|.
TGTGCCAGCGCCCCTGTGGAGAACACTGAAGCTTTCTTT
CASAPVENTEAFF
>TRBV6-4|TRBJ2-7|.|.
TGTGCCAGCAGCCCAGGGGTTGGTTACGAGCAGTACTTC
CASSPGVGYEQYF
>TRBV4-3|TRBJ2-7|TRBD1|.
TGCGCCAGCAGCCGCAGGGGGCAGGGGCACTACGAGCAGTACTTC
CASSRRGQGHYEQYF
>TRBV28|TRBJ2-3|.|.
TGTGCCAGCATCTTATCAGGGGCAGATACGCAGTATTTT
CASILSGADTQYF
>TRBV7-3|TRBJ2-1|.|.
TGTGCCAGCAGCCCCGGACACTACAATGAGCAGTTCTTC
CASSPGHYNEQFF
>TRBV18|TRBJ1-4|TRBD1|once
TGTGCCAGCTCACCTCCGACAGGGGCAGAAAAACTGTTTTTT
CASSPPTGAEKLFF
>TRBV7-3|TRBJ2-1|TRBD2|.
TGTGCCAGCAGCCCTGGGACTAGCGGGGGGGCTTTGTTCTTC
CASSPGTSGGALFF
>TRBV6-5|TRBJ1-3|.|.
TGTGCCAGCAGCGAACGACGGTCTGGAGGAAACACCATATATTTT
CASSERRSGGNTIYF
>TRBV7-2|TRBJ1-3|.|.
TGTGCCAGCAGCTTAGGGCAGGACTCTGGAAACACCATATATTTT
CASSLGQDSGNTIYF
>TRBV29-1|TRBJ1-1|.|.
TGCAGTGGGGGGGACGCTGAAGCTTTCTTT
CSGGDAEAFF
>TRBV6-5|TRBJ2-1|.|.
TGTGCCAGCAGGCACGGGACTCTCCTGGGGAATGAGCAGTTCTTC
CASRHGTLLGNEQFF
>TRBV5-4|TRBJ2-1|.|few
TGTGCCAGCAGCTTCACGAATGAGCAGTTCTTC
CASSFTNEQFF
>TRBV10-3|TRBJ1-1|.|.
TGTGCCACCGGGAAGGGGGAATTGAACACTGAAGCTTTCTTT
CATGKGELNTEAFF
>TRBV4-3|TRBJ2-7|.|once
TGCGCCAGCAGCCAGGAGATCTCCTACGAGCAGTACTTC
CASSQEISYEQYF
>TRBV5-6|TRBJ1-6|.|.
TGTGCCAGCAGCACTCAGACAGAGTATAATTCACCCCTCCACTTT
CASSTQTEYNSPLHF
>TRBV30|TRBJ2-5|.|.
TGTGCCTGGAGTAGGTTGAGTGCTTACCAAGAGACCCAGTACTTC
CAWSRLSAYQETQYF
>TRBV7-2|TRBJ1-1|.|.
TGTGCCAGCAGCCCCGGGTGGGCCGGCACTGAAGCTTTCTTT
CASSPGWAGTEAFF
>TRBV4-3|TRBJ2-7|TRBD2|.
TGCGCCAGCAGCCAAGATGATAGCGGGAATACCTACGAGCAGTACTTC
CASSQDDSGNTYEQYF
>TRBV5-4|TRBJ1-5|.|.
TGTGCCAGCAGCTATGGAGGGGCTGGAAGTCAGCCCCAGCATTTT
CASSYGGAGSQPQHF
>TRBV19|TRBJ1-5|TRBD1|.
TGTGCCAGTAGTCCGAGGGGGCCGACACAGCCCCAGCATTTT
CASSPRGPTQPQHF
>TRBV7-3|TRBJ2-2|TRBD1|.
TGTGCCAGCAGCCGTGACAGGGTGGGCGGGGAGCTGTTTTTT
CASSRDRVGGELFF
>TRBV5-4|TRBJ1-1|.|.
TGTGCCAGCAGCTCCACAGGAGCTAAGGGACTGAACACTGAAGCTTTCTTT
CASSSTGAKGLNTEAFF
>TRBV11-3|TRBJ2-3|.|.
TGTGCCAGCAGTCCAGGGGGAGGGGCAGATACGCAGTATTTT
CASSPGGGADTQYF
>TRBV10-2|TRBJ1-6|.|.
TGCGCCGGAGAGAAGGGGTTTTTTTCACCCCTCCACTTT
CAGEKGFFSPLHF
>TRBV2|TRBJ1-2|.|once
TGTGCCAGCAGTCCTAGATATGGCTACACCTTC
CASSPRYGYTF
>TRBV28|TRBJ2-7|.|.
TGTGCCAGCAGACGTAATCGGGGGGAGCAGTACTTC
CASRRNRGEQYF
>TRBV18|TRBJ2-1|.|.
TGTGCCAGCTCATACAACACAGGGACCCCACGGGGGAATGAGCAGTTCTTC
CASSYNTGTPRGNEQFF
>TRBV27|TRBJ1-5|.|.
TGTGCCAGCAGTCCTTGGGGGAATCAGCCCCAGCATTTT
CASSPWGNQPQHF
>TRBV5-1|TRBJ1-6|.|.
TGCGCCAGCAGCTTGAGGGAGGGCCCGGTTAATTCACCCCTCCACTTT
CASSLREGPVNSPLHF
>TRBV4-1|TRBJ2-3|TRBD2|.
TGCGCCAGCAGCCAGGAACTAGCGGGGGGAAGCACAGATACGCAGTATTTT
CASSQELAGGSTDTQYF
>TRBV7-9|TRBJ2-3|TRBD2|.
TGTGCCAGCAGCAGAGGACTAGCGGACTTCACAGATACGCAGTATTTT
CASSRGLADFTDTQYF
>TRBV5-5|TRBJ1-1|.|.
TGTGCCAGCAGCTTAAGGGGAGTGTCTGAAGCTTTCTTT
CASSLRGVSEAFF
>TRBV19|TRBJ2-2|.|.
TGTGCCAGTAGTATAAGGGCGAGGGACACCGGGGAGCTGTTTTTT
CASSIRARDTGELFF
>TRBV5-1|TRBJ1-2|TRBD1|.
TGCGCCAGCAGCTTGGATGGACAGGGGGATGGTGGCTACACCTTC
CASSLDGQGDGGYTF